This TCR beta chain is drawn from a study of Graves' ophthalmopathy and Graves' hyperthyroidism. The CDR3 loop spans 12 amino acids. Trimming left V 3 bases short and J 5 bases short, with 9 bases between. Germline CDR1 and CDR2: SGHRS and YFSETQ. Investigators amplified TCR beta CDR3 regions from RNA transcripts. The authors performed first-round RT-PCR with HTBI primers and then a second-round multiplex PCR. TCRdb reprocessed the multiplex PCR reads with MiXCR, giving one entry per CDR3 protein. Among 500,000 to 700,000 distinct CDR3 sequences, about 40% were seen once, and the ten largest hold about 4%. General study results and limits: The model's ophthalmopathy progression predictions had around 64% sensitivity and 72% to 75% specificity.

To note about this clonotype: Its antigen is unidentified.

Sequenced: peripheral blood or thyroid tissue (not recorded which). The chain joins TRBV5-1 to TRBJ2-7, with a possible D match to TRBD1 (5 bases). The sequence derives from an adult man with Graves' hyperthyroidism. The chain's CDR3 is CASSSGLHEQYF. DNA of the CDR3: TGCGCCAGCAGCTCAGGGCTCCACGAGCAGTACTTC.